The clone carrying this T cell receptor beta chain was seen only a few times. The protocol was immunoSEQ multiplex PCR, while the TCRdb copy is restricted to in-frame clones and leaves out a portion. The sample shows tens of thousands of clones, about 91% of them seen only once. The source of the sample is a study of graft-versus-host responses after intestinal transplantation. The V segment lost 10 bases and the J segment 3 bases; nucleotides outside the gene matches: 10. This CDR3 region has 15 residues. The germline V gene has CDR1 MNHEY and CDR2 SMNVEV (reference sequence). The rearrangement uses TRBV27 and TRBJ2-2; 8 bases line up with TRBD1. The sample here was PBMCs, taken 65 to 70 days after intestinal transplantation. The source of this sequence is a human patient who received an intestinal transplant, so some T cells may come from the graft donor. Here the CDR3 DNA reads TGTGCCATCAAGTCCGGGACAGGTGACACCGGGGAGCTGTTTTTT. Translating gives CAIKSGTGDTGELFF.